The 6 T cell receptor beta chains below come from one sample, sequenced in a study of T cells in tuberculosis. Profiled with immunoSEQ multiplex PCR; TCRdb holds only in-frame clones, not every one. The sample consists of 25,000 to 35,000 clones, roughly 94% of them appearing once. Sample time point: new active TB diagnosis, blood taken before or within 7 days of starting treatment. The specimen comprised PBMCs, sampled at tuberculosis diagnosis. Receptors originate from an adult with tuberculosis.

V gene TRBV29-1 combines with J gene TRBJ1-1; 8 bases are shared with TRBD1. The CDR3 loop spans 13 amino acids. With 4 bases clipped from V and 3 bases from J, the junction kept 4 bases outside the gene matches. In germline, CDR1 is SQVTM, CDR2 ANQGSEA. The CDR3 protein is CSVAGQGYTEAFF. For the CDR3, the DNA is TGCAGCGTTGCAGGACAGGGTTACACTGAAGCTTTCTTT.

This chain joins TRBV9 and TRBJ2-1; no firm D call. Trimming removed 4 bases at V and 4 bases at J, with 9 bases between. Germline V gives CDR1 SGDLS, CDR2 YYNGEE. There are 13 residues in the CDR3. The DNA of the CDR3 is TGTGCCAGCAGCCCTACCGGTTACAATGAGCAGTTCTTC. Translated: CASSPTGYNEQFF. The whole variable domain, remainder taken from reference TRBV9 and TRBJ2-1, is DSGVTQTPKHLITATGQRVTLRCSPRSGDLSVYWYQQSLDQGLQFLIQYYNGEERAKGNILERFSAQQFPDLHSELNLSSLELGDSALYFCASSPTGYNEQFFGPGTRLTVL.

The V gene is TRBV7-2, the J gene TRBJ2-2, with 10 bases aligning to TRBD1. With V trimmed by 4 bases and J by 5 bases, 7 bases remained unmatched. The CDR3 covers 16 residues. From germline, CDR1 is SGHTA and CDR2 FQGNSA. DNA of the CDR3: TGTGCCAGCAGCTCCCGGACAGGGGGTTGGACCGGGGAGCTGTTTTTT. Protein: CASSSRTGGWTGELFF.

The rearrangement links TRBV28 to TRBJ2-3, with TRBD2 identical over 9 bases. V lost 4 bases and J lost 1; bases outside the gene matches: 3. Germline CDR1 reads MDHEN; CDR2 reads SYDVKM. The CDR3 runs 15 residues. CDR3 nucleotide sequence: TGTGCCAGCAGTTCAGGGACTAGCCGCACAGATACGCAGTATTTT. Translation gives CASSSGTSRTDTQYF.

This chain joins TRBV7-9 and TRBJ2-1; tentative D call: TRBD2 (6 bases). V lost 4 bases to trimming and J lost 3 bases, with 16 bases between them. Per the germline V gene, CDR1 is SEHNR and CDR2 is FQNEAQ (reference sequence). The CDR3 runs to 16 residues. Written as DNA, the CDR3 is TGTGCCAGCAGCTGGATGGGGCGCGGGGACTACAATGAGCAGTTCTTC. It translates to CASSWMGRGDYNEQFF.

This rearrangement joins TRBV7-6 to TRBJ2-1, with 8 bases lining up with TRBD1. Germline V gene sequence: CDR1 SGHVS, CDR2 FNYEAQ. This CDR3 spans 18 amino acids. V shed 5 bases, J shed 6 bases, and the junction held 18 bases outside the gene matches. This CDR3 reads CASSLGVAGTGKINEQFF. The CDR3 nucleotides read TGTGCCAGCAGCCTAGGTGTGGCTGGGACAGGAAAGATCAATGAGCAGTTCTTC.